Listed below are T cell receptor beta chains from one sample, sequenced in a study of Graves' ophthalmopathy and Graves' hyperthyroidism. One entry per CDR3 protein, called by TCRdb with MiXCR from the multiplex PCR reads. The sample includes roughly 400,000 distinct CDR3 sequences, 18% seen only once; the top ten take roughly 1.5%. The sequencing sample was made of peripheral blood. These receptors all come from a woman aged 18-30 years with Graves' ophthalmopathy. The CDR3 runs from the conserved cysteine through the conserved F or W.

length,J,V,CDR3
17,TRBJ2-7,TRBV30,CAWSVPAPREENYEQYF
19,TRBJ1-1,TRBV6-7,CASSYSTCRTGRQKLKAFF
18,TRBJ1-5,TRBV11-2,CASSLVPRTPGPWLPQHF
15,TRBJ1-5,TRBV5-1,CASSWTGNSNQPQHF
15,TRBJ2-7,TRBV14,CASHPEGGPTYEQYF
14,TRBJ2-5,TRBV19,CASSIDWLGETQYF
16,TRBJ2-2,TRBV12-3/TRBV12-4,CASSLTGGSYTGKLFF
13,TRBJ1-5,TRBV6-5,CASTSRFDQPQHF
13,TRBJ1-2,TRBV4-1,CASSPTGGHGYTF
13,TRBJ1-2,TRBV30,CAWSMGAFDGYTF
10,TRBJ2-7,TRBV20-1,CSARRTEQYF
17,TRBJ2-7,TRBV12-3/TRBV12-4,CASSREGADGSSYEQYF
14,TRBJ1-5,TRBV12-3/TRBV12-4,CASSLGPRRQPQHF
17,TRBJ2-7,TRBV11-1,CASSRLAGGILSYEQYF
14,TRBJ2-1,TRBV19,CASSPLDSRNEQFF
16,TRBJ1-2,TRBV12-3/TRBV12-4,CASSIEGTGTGYGYTF
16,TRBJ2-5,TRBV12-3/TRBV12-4,CASSFGTGGIQETQYF